A selection of T cell receptor beta chains follows, all from one sample in a study of shared clonotypes between healthy human individuals. The assay was immunoSEQ multiplex PCR, and TCRdb's table has in-frame clones only and misses some. The sample lists some 2 million clones, over 85% occurring once. The specimen sequenced was naive CD8+ T cells sorted from blood. The receptor set was obtained from a young man in good health. The CDR3 runs from the conserved cysteine through the conserved F or W. D genes are given only for firm matches. Only part of the rows carry a size: once, few, many, or a class if the clone is expanded.

cdr3_length	v_call	j_call	d_call	clone_size	cdr3_nt	cdr3_aa
16	TRBV4-1	TRBJ2-3	NA	NA	TGCGCCAGCAGCCAAGAGGATTCTAGCCGCACAGATACGCAGTATTTT	CASSQEDSSRTDTQYF
14	TRBV7-9	TRBJ2-2	NA	NA	TGTGCCAGCAGCTTAAGGGAGGAACCCGGGGAGCTGTTTTTT	CASSLREEPGELFF
12	TRBV7-9	TRBJ1-1	NA	NA	TGTGCCAGCAGCTTATCCACCACTGAAGCTTTCTTT	CASSLSTTEAFF
14	TRBV30	TRBJ2-7	NA	NA	TGTGCCTGGAGTGTAGGTGGTATAAACTACGAGCAGTACTTC	CAWSVGGINYEQYF
13	TRBV7-9	TRBJ2-7	NA	NA	TGTGCCAGCAGCCCACCGAGCTCCTACGAGCAGTACTTC	CASSPPSSYEQYF
14	TRBV11-3	TRBJ1-1	NA	NA	TGTGCCAGCAGCTTCGGGTACCCGAACACTGAAGCTTTCTTT	CASSFGYPNTEAFF
13	TRBV7-9	TRBJ1-2	NA	NA	TGTGCCAGCAGCCCCGCTTTAGGGGATGGCTACACCTTC	CASSPALGDGYTF
13	TRBV27	TRBJ1-5	NA	NA	TGTGCCAGCAGTTTTGCCAGGGGTCAGCCCCAGCATTTT	CASSFARGQPQHF
15	TRBV6-1	TRBJ2-3	NA	NA	TGTGCCAGCAGTGAACTTTACTACAGCACAGATACGCAGTATTTT	CASSELYYSTDTQYF
14	TRBV13	TRBJ2-7	TRBD1	NA	TGTGCCAGCAGCACCCCGGGACAGTTCCCCGAGCAGTACTTC	CASSTPGQFPEQYF
15	TRBV9	TRBJ2-4	NA	NA	TGTGCCAGCGCTCTTACAGGGTCGTTTCGGAACATTCAGTACTTC	CASALTGSFRNIQYF
16	TRBV27	TRBJ2-2	NA	NA	TGTGCCAGCAGTTTAATGTCAACGCCCAACACCGGGGAGCTGTTTTTT	CASSLMSTPNTGELFF
16	TRBV10-1	TRBJ2-2	TRBD2	NA	TGCGCCAGCGGGGGACTAGCGGGAGACAACACCGGGGAGCTGTTTTTT	CASGGLAGDNTGELFF
18	TRBV5-6	TRBJ2-1	TRBD2	once	TGTGCCAGCAGCTTGGGACTAGCGGGAGGGCCCACCTACAATGAGCAGTTCTTC	CASSLGLAGGPTYNEQFF
15	TRBV28	TRBJ1-2	NA	NA	TGTGCCAGCAGCTACGACGGGTTTCCTGACTATGGCTACACCTTC	CASSYDGFPDYGYTF
13	TRBV11-2	TRBJ1-2	NA	NA	TGTGCCAGCAGCTTACAAATAGGCAGCGGCTACACCTTC	CASSLQIGSGYTF
15	TRBV5-6	TRBJ2-3	TRBD1	NA	TGTGCCAGCAGCCTCACAGGGGGTAACACAGATACGCAGTATTTT	CASSLTGGNTDTQYF
17	TRBV2	TRBJ1-5	NA	NA	TGTGCCAGCAGTGAAGCGAGAGGAGACAGGTTAGGTCAGCCCCAGCATTTT	CASSEARGDRLGQPQHF
14	TRBV5-4	TRBJ2-7	NA	NA	TGTGCCAGCAGCTTGGCGGGCCTAGACGACGAGCAGTACTTC	CASSLAGLDDEQYF
15	TRBV7-9	TRBJ2-7	NA	NA	TGTGCCAGCAGCTCACAGATGACAGACCCCTACGAGCAGTACTTC	CASSSQMTDPYEQYF
15	TRBV2	TRBJ2-7	TRBD2	NA	TGTGCCAGCAGGCTCCTAGCGGGAGGGCCGCGCGAGCAGTACTTC	CASRLLAGGPREQYF
11	TRBV11-2	TRBJ1-6	NA	NA	TGTGCCAGCAGCGACAATTCACCCCTCCACTTT	CASSDNSPLHF
13	TRBV9	TRBJ1-1	NA	few	TGTGCCAGCAGCGTAGGGATTAACACTGAAGCTTTCTTT	CASSVGINTEAFF